The clone carrying this TCR beta chain was detected ten times or more. This entry belongs to a study of blood T cells in healthy people across ages. It was with a sample-barcoded 5' primer and a J-beta primer mix that a second PCR of about 7 to 12 cycles was run. TCRdb used MiXCR to reprocess the 5' RACE reads, holding one entry per CDR3 protein. This table holds hundreds of thousands of distinct CDR3 sequences, about 30% found once. The sample providers were healthy Caucasian people from Russia, aged roughly 6 to 95. Total RNA, at least 6 micrograms per sample, came from PBMCs. The CDR3 has 15 residues. Trimming pared 0 bases from V and 4 bases from J, leaving 12 bases between. From germline, CDR1 is ENHRY and CDR2 SYGVKD.

The sample comprised blood. The sequence was obtained from a woman aged 80 or over in good health. V usage is TRBV10-3 and J usage is TRBJ1-1; perhaps TRBD1 as D (6 bases). Here the CDR3 reads CAISESTGTPTEAFF. DNA of the CDR3: TGTGCCATCAGTGAGTCAACGGGGACACCCACTGAAGCTTTCTTT.